Only a few counts were recorded for the clone carrying this TCR beta chain. Its antigen is unknown. The assay was run at deep level. The protocol was immunoSEQ multiplex PCR, while the TCRdb copy is restricted to in-frame clones and leaves out a portion. Among about 1 million clones listed, roughly 80% were seen once. The data stem from a study of shared clonotypes between healthy human individuals. Broader study findings: The study found lower generation probabilities in non-shared clonotypes than in those shared by all four donors. The study found 4.5% to 6% of naive CD4 clonotypes shared across four donors.

V was pared by 9 bases and J by 4 bases, with 14 bases between. Germline V gives CDR1 SGHNT, CDR2 YYREEE (reference sequence). The CDR3 has 14 residues. Sequencing was carried out using memory CD4+ T cells sorted from blood. The sample's subset: CD45RA-negative fraction. The chain couples TRBV5-4 to TRBJ2-6; D uncertain. This clonotype was sampled from a man younger than 35 in good health. This CDR3 is CAIVKGSGANVLTF. CDR3 DNA: TGTGCCATCGTTAAAGGGTCAGGGGCCAACGTCCTGACTTTC.